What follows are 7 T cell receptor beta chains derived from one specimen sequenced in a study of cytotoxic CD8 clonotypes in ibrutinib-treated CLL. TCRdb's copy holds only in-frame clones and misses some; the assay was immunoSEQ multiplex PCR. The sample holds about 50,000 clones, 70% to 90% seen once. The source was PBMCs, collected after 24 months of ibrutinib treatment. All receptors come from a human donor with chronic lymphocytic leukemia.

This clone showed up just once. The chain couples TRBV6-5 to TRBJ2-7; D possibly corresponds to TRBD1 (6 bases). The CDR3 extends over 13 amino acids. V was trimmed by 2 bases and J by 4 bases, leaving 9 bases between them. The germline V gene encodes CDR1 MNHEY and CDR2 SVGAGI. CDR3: CASSYRTAYEQYF. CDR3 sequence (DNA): TGTGCCAGCAGTTACAGGACAGCGTACGAGCAGTACTTC.

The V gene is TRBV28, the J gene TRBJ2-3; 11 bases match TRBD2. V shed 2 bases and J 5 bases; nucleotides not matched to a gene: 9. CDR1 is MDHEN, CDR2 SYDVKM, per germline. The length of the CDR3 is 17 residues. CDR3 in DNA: TGTGCCAGCAGTTTAGGTAGCGGGAGGGGGCAGGAAGATACGCAGTATTTT. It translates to CASSLGSGRGQEDTQYF.

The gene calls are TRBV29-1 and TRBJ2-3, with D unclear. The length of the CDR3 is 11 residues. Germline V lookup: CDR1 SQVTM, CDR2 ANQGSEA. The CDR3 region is CNVGSTDTQYF. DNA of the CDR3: TGCAACGTGGGGTCCACAGATACGCAGTATTTT.

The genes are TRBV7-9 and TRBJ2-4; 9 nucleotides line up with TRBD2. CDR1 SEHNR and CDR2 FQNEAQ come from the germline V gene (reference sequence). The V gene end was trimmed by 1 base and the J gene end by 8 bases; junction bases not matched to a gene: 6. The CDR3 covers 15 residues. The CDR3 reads CASSLGWREGDIQYF. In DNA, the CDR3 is TGTGCCAGCAGCTTAGGCTGGCGGGAGGGGGACATTCAGTACTTC.

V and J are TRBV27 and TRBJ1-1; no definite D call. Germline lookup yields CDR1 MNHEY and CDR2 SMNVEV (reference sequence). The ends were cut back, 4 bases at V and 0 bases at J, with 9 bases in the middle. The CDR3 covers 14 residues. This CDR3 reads CASSSQFMNTEAFF. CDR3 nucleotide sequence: TGTGCCAGCAGTTCACAGTTTATGAACACTGAAGCTTTCTTT.

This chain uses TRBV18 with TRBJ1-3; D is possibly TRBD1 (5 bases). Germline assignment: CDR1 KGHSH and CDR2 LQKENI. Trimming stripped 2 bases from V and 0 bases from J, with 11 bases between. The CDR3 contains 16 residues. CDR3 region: CASSPGTVFSGNTIYF. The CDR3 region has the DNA TGTGCCAGCTCACCAGGGACGGTGTTCTCTGGAAACACCATATATTTT. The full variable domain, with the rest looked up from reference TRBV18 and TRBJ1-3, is NAGVMQNPRHLVRRRGQEARLRCSPMKGHSHVYWYRQLPEEGLKFMVYLQKENIIDESGMPKERFSAEFPKEGPSILRIQQVVRGDSAAYFCASSPGTVFSGNTIYFGEGSWLTVV.

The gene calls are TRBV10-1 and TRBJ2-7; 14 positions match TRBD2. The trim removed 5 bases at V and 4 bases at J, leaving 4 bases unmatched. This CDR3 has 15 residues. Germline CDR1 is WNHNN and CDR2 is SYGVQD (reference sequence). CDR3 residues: CASSPGLAGGYEQYF. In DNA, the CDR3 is TGCGCCAGCAGTCCCGGACTAGCGGGAGGTTACGAGCAGTACTTC.